The clone carrying this T cell receptor beta chain came up a few times. Its specificity is not known. MiXCR, run by TCRdb on the RT-PCR reads, gives a single entry per CDR3 protein. The data show roughly 170,000 distinct CDR3 sequences, about a tenth seen once. This sample was included in a study of response to subunit inactivated influenza vaccine. The CDR3 loop spans 15 amino acids. Germline V gene lookup returns CDR1 SGHRS and CDR2 YFSETQ. Trimming cost V 7 bases and J 1 base; bases outside gene matches: 6. Overall study results and limits: The authors suggested that few new T cells are recruited per seasonal influenza vaccination.

This clonotype was sampled from a man aged 50-60 years who received an inactivated influenza vaccine. The sample in question was non-naive T cells sorted from PBMCs, obtained on the day of vaccination. The chain joins TRBV5-1 to TRBJ2-1; 9 positions agree with TRBD2. The CDR3 DNA follows: TGCGCCAGCCGATTAAGCGGGGGGTCCTACAATGAGCAGTTCTTC. The encoded protein is CASRLSGGSYNEQFF.